These 14 T cell receptor beta chains were all obtained from the same sample, sequenced in a study of preoperative IRX-2 immunotherapy in early breast cancer (dated by TCRdb to between 2018 and 2021). The treatment or condition label on this specimen signifies: preoperative locoregional IRX-2 cytokine immunotherapy. The receptor library was made with the immunoSEQ multiplex PCR assay. What TCRdb holds here is the immuneACCESS table cut down to in-frame rearrangements. Part of the clones is not present; checked against another copy, under half of the missing clones reflect an unresolved V gene, and the others are unexplained. Recorded for this sample are tens of thousands of clones; roughly 95% of them occurred a single time. Together, the top ten hold about a sixth of the sample. The source material was tumor tissue, sampled after IRX-2 immunotherapy. The origin of the receptors is a human donor with breast cancer.

The gene calls are TRBV7-2 and TRBJ2-3; perhaps TRBD2 as D (6 bases). Germline lookup yields CDR1 SGHTA and CDR2 FQGNSA. V lost 5 bases, J lost 0 bases, and 21 bases lay in between. There are 18 residues in the CDR3. The CDR3 loop is CASSLRARGSTSTDTQYF. The DNA of the CDR3 is TGTGCCAGCAGCCTCAGGGCCCGGGGGTCGACTAGCACAGATACGCAGTATTTT.

The chain recombines TRBV10-2 with TRBJ2-3, with D perhaps TRBD2 (6 bases). The CDR3 extends over 17 amino acids. The V and J ends lost 4 bases and 0 bases respectively, with 17 bases between them. Germline assignment: CDR1 WSHSY and CDR2 SAAADI. This CDR3 is CASSVLLTGASTDTQYF. The DNA for the CDR3 is TGCGCCAGCAGTGTTCTCTTAACGGGAGCGAGCACAGATACGCAGTATTTT.

This clone was counted once. The rearrangement links TRBV9 to TRBJ1-1; D gene uncertain. The germline CDR1 and CDR2 sequences are SGDLS and YYNGEE. This CDR3 is built from 15 residues. The V end lost 0 bases, the J end lost 3 bases, and 12 bases lay between the germline ends. The CDR3 nucleotides read TGTGCCAGCAGCGTAGAGAGGGTGTGGTACACTGAAGCTTTCTTT. This encodes CASSVERVWYTEAFF.

This chain links TRBV18 with TRBJ1-5; no clear D. The V end lost 3 bases, the J end lost 4 bases, and 4 bases lay between the germline ends. In germline, CDR1 is KGHSH, CDR2 LQKENI. This CDR3 spans 12 amino acids. CDR3 bases: TGTGCCAGCTCACCGGGAAATCAGCCCCAGCATTTT. Translation: CASSPGNQPQHF.

This clone occurred once. The V gene is TRBV15, the J gene TRBJ2-1; 7 positions match TRBD2. Germline loops: CDR1 LNHNV, CDR2 YYDKDF (reference sequence). The CDR3 is made up of 14 amino acids. Trimming took 1 base from V and 9 from J; bases not matched to a gene: 6. The chain's CDR3 is CATSRGLALVEQFF. The DNA for the CDR3 is TGTGCCACCAGCAGAGGACTAGCTTTAGTTGAGCAGTTCTTC.

This rearrangement joins TRBV5-1 to TRBJ1-6; 9 bases align to TRBD1. V was clipped by 2 bases and J by 7 bases; unmatched bases: 13. Per germline, CDR1 SGHRS and CDR2 YFSETQ. This CDR3 has 18 amino acids. The CDR3 spells CASSFEQGALKHNSPLHF. CDR3 sequence (DNA): TGCGCCAGCAGCTTCGAACAGGGGGCACTTAAACACAATTCACCCCTCCACTTT. The complete variable domain, with remaining parts taken from reference TRBV5-1 and TRBJ1-6, reads KAGVTQTPRYLIKTRGQQVTLSCSPISGHRSVSWYQQTPGQGLQFLFEYFSETQRNKGNFPGRFSGRQFSNSRSEMNVSTLELGDSALYLCASSFEQGALKHNSPLHFGNGTRLTVT.

This chain uses TRBV5-1 with TRBJ2-7, with D hard to call. The V gene lost 8 bases and the J gene lost 6 bases, with 15 bases spanning the gap. The CDR3 runs 12 residues. Looked up from germline, CDR1 is SGHRS and CDR2 is YFSETQ. For the CDR3, the DNA is TGCGCCAGAGGAGTCCGGTGGAGCGAGCAGTACTTC. Translated, it gives CARGVRWSEQYF.

This chain uses TRBV15 with TRBJ2-2; 7 bases are a match to TRBD2. V trimming: 11 bases; J trimming: 0 bases; junction bases outside the gene matches: 9. CDR3 length: 15 residues. Per the germline V gene, CDR1 is LNHNV and CDR2 is YYDKDF (reference sequence). The CDR3 coding sequence is TGTGCCTCCACGAGACTAGCCCCGAACACCGGGGAGCTGTTTTTT. Amino acids: CASTRLAPNTGELFF.

The rearrangement links TRBV15 to TRBJ2-4, with 8 bases fitting TRBD2. CDR3 size: 16 residues. V lost 1 base, J lost 4 bases, and 6 bases stayed unmatched. Germline CDR1 LNHNV, CDR2 YYDKDF (reference sequence). The DNA for the CDR3 is TGTGCCACCAGCAGAGGGTTATCGGGAGGGAAAAACATTCAGTACTTC. Protein sequence: CATSRGLSGGKNIQYF.

This clone was observed a single time. This chain links TRBV27 with TRBJ1-2; 8 positions match TRBD1. The V gene's germline CDR1 is MNHEY and CDR2 SMNVEV (reference sequence). The ends lost 5 bases at V and 2 bases at J; junction bases unmatched: 1. The CDR3 totals 13 residues. The CDR3 spells CASSRQGNYGYTF. The CDR3 nucleotides are TGTGCCAGCAGTAGACAGGGGAACTATGGCTACACCTTC.

The genes are TRBV2 and TRBJ1-1, with 8 bases that match TRBD1. The CDR3 is made up of 15 amino acids. Germline trimming cut 7 bases from V and 4 bases from J; bases unmatched to any gene: 11. Germline CDR1 SNHLY, CDR2 FYNNEI. Here the CDR3 DNA reads TGTGCCAGCATGGAGGACAGGGTGCGTGGCACTGAAGCTTTCTTT. The encoded protein is CASMEDRVRGTEAFF.

The CDR3 DNA is TGTGCCAGCAGTTCGAATAGCGGGAGGGGGAGCTACAATGAGCAGTTCTTC. Translated: CASSSNSGRGSYNEQFF. The rearrangement links TRBV28 to TRBJ2-1, with 11 bases that match TRBD2. This CDR3 is built from 17 residues. The trim removed 4 bases at V and 3 bases at J, leaving 8 bases unmatched. Germline V gene data show CDR1 as MDHEN and CDR2 as SYDVKM.

This chain uses TRBV11-3 with TRBJ2-5; 8 bases agree with TRBD1. The CDR3 sequence is 16 residues long. Trimming took 1 base from V and 2 from J; bases not matched to a gene: 6. Germline CDR1 and CDR2: SGHNT and YENEEA. CDR3 sequence: CASSLGRTGRQETQYF. In DNA form, the CDR3 reads TGTGCCAGCAGCTTAGGACGGACAGGGCGTCAAGAGACCCAGTACTTC.

This chain joins TRBV19 and TRBJ2-2, with TRBD1 matching 12 bases. With 6 bases clipped from V and 7 bases from J, the junction kept 9 bases outside the gene matches. The germline V gene encodes CDR1 LNHDA and CDR2 SQIVND (reference sequence). The CDR3 is 16 residues long. CDR3: CASSPFGTGGFGELFF. CDR3 nucleotide sequence: TGTGCCAGTAGCCCATTCGGGACAGGGGGCTTCGGGGAGCTGTTTTTT.